This T cell receptor (beta chain) was sequenced in a study of T cell repertoires in cytomegalovirus infection (dated by TCRdb to about 2019). Looking at the study overall: Alongside well-studied HLA-B-restricted epitopes, the peptide stimulations were aimed at recently identified HLA-C-restricted CMV epitopes, whose presentation resists viral immunomodulation. Because public TCR beta signatures pointed to carriage of CMV infection together with the matching HLA type, the HLA type of each donor mattered for the analysis. Results the study describes overall, beyond this receptor: Carriers of CMV infection plus the relevant HLA type were discriminated by the cumulative frequency of public TCR beta family members in the study cohort and in an independent approximately 340-donor cohort. The ex vivo response was dominated by HLA-C-restricted CMV-specific TCR beta clonotypes, which also provided the single most frequent clonotype in two of eight donors.

For sequencing, an Illumina HiSeq 1500 was employed. TCRdb ran its own pipeline on the public reads, namely fastp trimming at Q25 and MiXCR clone calling, and kept in-frame beta chains. Every entry covers one CDR3 protein and lists the most common genes and DNA from its rows. This sample gives 570,000 or so distinct CDR3 sequences in total; roughly 43% of them show up just once. Jointly, the top ten make up around 48% of the sample. With respect to this clonotype: Its antigen remains unidentified. Qualities for individual bases were not recorded, and no much larger clone is one base off.

Reading the germline V gene (reference sequence) gives CDR1 DFQATT and CDR2 SNEGSKA. The cysteine opens and the phenylalanine closes a CDR3 of 15 amino acids. This entry keeps only the CDR3 DNA: 45 bases, framed from base 1. V lost 6 bases and J lost 6 bases; the stretch between them is 21 bases long. The meaning of the sample's treatment or condition label: in vitro stimulation with specific CMV peptide epitopes to enrich CMV-specific T cells. The V and J segments used are TRBV20-1 and TRBJ2-1; TRBD1 could be the D gene, as 6 bases match. The sample in question was cultured PBMCs, obtained from culture after CMV antigen stimulation. This clonotype was obtained from a human donor in good health (CMV status not recorded). Some clones in this sample may be carry-over from other donors' samples. CDR3 reads: CSARTGQFSINEQFF. The DNA sequence is TGCAGTGCCCGTACCGGACAGTTTTCTATCAATGAGCAGTTCTTC.